The 27 T cell receptor beta chains below all came from one sample that was sequenced in a study of cytomegalovirus exposure and HLA in healthy donors. PCR used 60 Vbeta primers and 13 Jbeta primers. Measured with immunoSEQ multiplex PCR; TCRdb has only the in-frame clones, and not every one. The sample carries around 120,000 clones, roughly three quarters recorded once. Material: PBMCs. These receptor sequences come from a man between 50 and 59 years old in good health and CMV-seropositive.

This clone occurred a few times. The gene calls are TRBV5-4 and TRBJ2-7; TRBD2 matches at 8 bases. Germline CDR1 reads SGHNT; CDR2 reads YYREEE (reference sequence). Trimming removed 4 bases from V and 0 bases from J; junction bases left unmatched: 9. The length of the CDR3 is 16 residues. CDR3 DNA: TGTGCCAGCAGCCATTATTTAGCGGGGAGCTCCTACGAGCAGTACTTC. Translated, it gives CASSHYLAGSSYEQYF.

This clone is a singleton in its sample. The chain employs TRBV7-2 and TRBJ1-6, with 7 bases aligning to TRBD1. The ends lost 8 bases at V and 10 bases at J; junction bases unmatched: 8. CDR1 is SGHTA and CDR2 is FQGNSA in the germline V gene. The CDR3 spans 13 residues. CDR3 coding DNA: TGTGCCAGCTCCGGAACAGGGGTCTCACCCCTCCACTTT. Amino acids: CASSGTGVSPLHF.

J is TRBJ2-7 and V is TRBV29-1, with TRBD2 identical over 7 bases. This CDR3 comprises 15 residues. Looked up from germline, CDR1 is SQVTM and CDR2 is ANQGSEA. Trimming cost V 6 bases and J 0 bases; bases outside gene matches: 11. CDR3 sequence: CSVRETSLSSYEQYF. DNA for the CDR3: TGCAGCGTCCGAGAGACTAGCCTAAGCTCCTACGAGCAGTACTTC.

The chain recombines TRBV18 with TRBJ1-1; 7 bases fit TRBD1. With V trimmed by 3 bases and J by 6 bases, 7 bases remained unmatched. Germline CDR1 reads KGHSH; CDR2 reads LQKENI. This CDR3 has 14 amino acids. The CDR3 loop reads CASSPEQGTAEAFF. DNA for the CDR3: TGTGCCAGCTCACCGGAACAGGGGACCGCTGAAGCTTTCTTT.

V usage is TRBV18 and J usage is TRBJ1-5; D not certain. The CDR3 covers 15 residues. V was trimmed by 4 bases and J by 3 bases, leaving 13 bases between them. Germline assignment: CDR1 KGHSH and CDR2 LQKENI. The CDR3 DNA sequence: TGTGCCAGCTCACAGCGGGGATCCCTCAATCAGCCCCAGCATTTT. Encoded protein: CASSQRGSLNQPQHF. Supplemented by reference TRBV18 and TRBJ1-5, the full variable domain reads NAGVMQNPRHLVRRRGQEARLRCSPMKGHSHVYWYRQLPEEGLKFMVYLQKENIIDESGMPKERFSAEFPKEGPSILRIQQVVRGDSAAYFCASSQRGSLNQPQHFGDGTRLSIL.

The chain uses TRBV7-2 and TRBJ2-2; 11 bases are a match to TRBD2. With V trimmed by 5 bases and J by 6 bases, 5 bases remained unmatched. The CDR3 covers 15 residues. CDR1 is SGHTA and CDR2 is FQGNSA in the germline V gene. In DNA, the CDR3 is TGTGCCAGCAGCCCACTAGCGGGAGTCTCCGGGGAGCTGTTTTTT. This encodes CASSPLAGVSGELFF.

The CDR3, as DNA: TGTGCCAGCAGCTCGGGGGGGAACCAAGAGACCCAGTACTTC. This translates into CASSSGGNQETQYF. The rearrangement uses TRBV7-9 and TRBJ2-5; TRBD2 matches 8 bases. CDR3 length: 14 residues. The V gene's germline CDR1 is SEHNR and CDR2 FQNEAQ (reference sequence). With 4 bases clipped from V and 0 bases from J, the junction kept 1 base outside the gene matches. The full variable domain, with the rest looked up from reference TRBV7-9 and TRBJ2-5, is DTGVSQNPRHKITKRGQNVTFRCDPISEHNRLYWYRQTLGQGPEFLTYFQNEAQLEKSRLLSDRFSAERPKGSFSTLEIQRTEQGDSAMYLCASSSGGNQETQYFGPGTRLLVL.

In this sample, this clone turned up a few times. This chain uses TRBV7-2 with TRBJ2-5, with TRBD2 identical over 9 bases. With V trimmed by 1 base and J by 5 bases, 5 bases remained unmatched. The CDR3 extends over 15 amino acids. The germline CDR1 and CDR2 sequences are SGHTA and FQGNSA. DNA of the CDR3: TGTGCCAGCAGCTTAGTGGCTAGCGGGAAGGAGACCCAGTACTTC. Its protein is CASSLVASGKETQYF.

This clone has just one count. The chain carries TRBV18 and TRBJ2-5; D is possibly TRBD1 (6 bases). Trimming took 3 bases from V and 3 from J, leaving 8 bases between them. The CDR3 loop spans 13 amino acids. Germline CDR1 is KGHSH and CDR2 is LQKENI. The CDR3 coding sequence is TGTGCCAGCTCACCGCGGACAGAAGAGACCCAGTACTTC. It specifies CASSPRTEETQYF. Full variable domain (missing parts from reference TRBV18 and TRBJ2-5): NAGVMQNPRHLVRRRGQEARLRCSPMKGHSHVYWYRQLPEEGLKFMVYLQKENIIDESGMPKERFSAEFPKEGPSILRIQQVVRGDSAAYFCASSPRTEETQYFGPGTRLLVL.

The rearrangement uses TRBV6-5 and TRBJ2-7; no definite D call. CDR1 is MNHEY and CDR2 is SVGAGI in the germline V gene. CDR3 size: 15 residues. With 8 bases removed from V and 1 base from J, the gap between germline ends came to 18 bases. The CDR3 spells CASGPTRFRSYEQYF. The DNA for the CDR3 is TGTGCCAGCGGGCCTACTCGGTTCCGATCCTACGAGCAGTACTTC.

The rearrangement links TRBV18 to TRBJ1-3; 9 nucleotides align to TRBD1. Germline loops: CDR1 KGHSH, CDR2 LQKENI. The CDR3 sequence is 16 residues long. Germline trimming cut 3 bases from V and 0 bases from J; bases unmatched to any gene: 3. For the CDR3, the DNA is TGTGCCAGCTCACCGACAGGGGGTGACTCTGGAAACACCATATATTTT. Its translation: CASSPTGGDSGNTIYF.

The CDR3 protein is CASSHGTGGTNEKLFF. CDR3 DNA sequence: TGCGCCAGCAGCCACGGGACAGGGGGTACTAATGAAAAACTGTTTTTT. This chain links TRBV4-1 with TRBJ1-4; 11 bases are a match to TRBD1. This CDR3 contains 16 residues. J gave up 2 bases and V 3 bases, and 2 bases lay outside the gene matches. Germline V gene sequence: CDR1 MGHRA, CDR2 YSYEKL.

V and J are TRBV19 and TRBJ2-7, with 8 nucleotides matching TRBD1. V shed 4 bases, J shed 6 bases, and the junction held 8 bases outside the gene matches. Germline V gene data show CDR1 as LNHDA and CDR2 as SQIVND (reference sequence). This CDR3 spans 14 amino acids. The CDR3 region is CASSKTHTGGEQYF. In DNA, the CDR3 is TGTGCCAGTAGTAAAACCCACACAGGGGGCGAGCAGTACTTC. The full variable domain, rest sourced from reference TRBV19 and TRBJ2-7, is DGGITQSPKYLFRKEGQNVTLSCEQNLNHDAMYWYRQDPGQGLRLIYYSQIVNDFQKGDIAEGYSVSREKKESFPLTVTSAQKNPTAFYLCASSKTHTGGEQYFGPGTRLTVT.

V usage is TRBV5-1 and J usage is TRBJ2-1, with a tentative D call TRBD2 (6 bases). Trimming took 3 bases from V and 9 from J, leaving 13 bases between them. Germline CDR1 reads SGHRS; CDR2 reads YFSETQ. CDR3 size: 13 residues. CDR3 region: CASSSTGTGEQFF. Written as DNA, the CDR3 is TGCGCCAGCAGCTCGACTGGGACTGGTGAGCAGTTCTTC.

This CDR3 reads CASSPGGTSGLQETQYF. The DNA for the CDR3 is TGTGCCAGCAGCCCCGGGGGGACTAGCGGGCTACAAGAGACCCAGTACTTC. The V gene is TRBV13, the J gene TRBJ2-5, with 12 bases matching TRBD2. Trimming removed 5 bases from V and 2 bases from J; junction bases left unmatched: 9. Per germline, CDR1 PRHDT and CDR2 FYEKMQ (reference sequence). CDR3 size: 17 residues.

With respect to this clone: This same CDR3 is encoded by further DNA sequences in the sample. The chain recombines TRBV10-3 with TRBJ1-1, with D unresolved. The V and J ends lost 6 bases and 10 bases respectively, with 15 bases between them. CDR3 length: 12 residues. Germline V gene data show CDR1 as ENHRY and CDR2 as SYGVKD. The CDR3 DNA is TGTGCCATCAGCGAGGGTTTCGCGGGAGCTTTCTTT. Its protein is CAISEGFAGAFF.

V usage is TRBV7-6 and J usage is TRBJ1-4; D is perhaps TRBD1 (5 bases). The CDR3 runs 14 residues. Germline values: CDR1 SGHVS, CDR2 FNYEAQ. Trimming left V 3 bases short and J 7 bases short, with 12 bases between. The CDR3 is CASSLGRGGEKLFF. Here the CDR3 DNA reads TGTGCCAGCAGCTTGGGGAGGGGAGGTGAAAAACTGTTTTTT.

The chain combines TRBV9 with TRBJ2-7; the D gene is possibly TRBD2 (6 bases). The CDR3 extends over 11 amino acids. V dropped 7 bases and J dropped 6 bases, with 11 bases sitting between them. Germline V gene sequence: CDR1 SGDLS, CDR2 YYNGEE. The DNA for the CDR3 is TGTGCCAGCCTCGCTAGCGTCGAGCAGTACTTC. This encodes CASLASVEQYF.

This chain joins TRBV5-1 and TRBJ2-1, with TRBD2 matching 8 bases. CDR1 SGHRS and CDR2 YFSETQ come from the germline V gene. With V trimmed by 3 bases and J by 1 base, 15 bases remained unmatched. This CDR3 is 19 amino acids long. This CDR3 is CASSSLAGVAFRSYNEQFF. CDR3 nucleotide sequence: TGCGCCAGCAGCTCCCTAGCGGGTGTGGCGTTTAGATCCTACAATGAGCAGTTCTTC.

V gene TRBV27 combines with J gene TRBJ1-6; a weak D match, TRBD1 (5 bases). CDR3 length: 15 residues. The germline V gene has CDR1 MNHEY and CDR2 SMNVEV (reference sequence). V was pared by 7 bases and J by 5 bases, with 15 bases between. CDR3 sequence: CASTQEGLHNSPLHF. CDR3 nucleotides: TGTGCCAGCACCCAGGAGGGGTTGCATAATTCACCCCTCCACTTT.

This rearrangement joins TRBV7-9 to TRBJ2-2; TRBD2 aligns across 8 bases. J lost 7 bases, V lost 4 bases, and 17 bases had no gene match. CDR1 is SEHNR, CDR2 FQNEAQ, per germline (reference sequence). The CDR3 spans 18 residues. CDR3 nucleotide sequence: TGTGCCAGCAGCTCACCAGGCTCCGGGACTAGGTCGATCGGGGAGCTGTTTTTT. Protein sequence: CASSSPGSGTRSIGELFF.

V gene TRBV2 combines with J gene TRBJ2-3, with unresolved D. The germline CDR1 and CDR2 sequences are SNHLY and FYNNEI. V gave up 3 bases and J gave up 1 base, with 8 bases separating them. There are 14 residues in the CDR3. The CDR3 sequence: CASSDRYRTDTQYF. DNA of the CDR3: TGTGCCAGCAGTGACAGGTACCGCACAGATACGCAGTATTTT.

The chain joins TRBV7-2 to TRBJ2-6; 7 bases align to TRBD2. J lost 0 bases, V lost 1 base, and 3 bases had no gene match. The CDR3 totals 17 residues. Germline lookup yields CDR1 SGHTA and CDR2 FQGNSA. The CDR3 sequence: CASSLVGGSSGANVLTF. For the CDR3, the DNA is TGTGCCAGCAGCTTAGTAGGCGGGAGCTCTGGGGCCAACGTCCTGACTTTC.

This chain uses TRBV7-9 with TRBJ2-1; 8 bases align to TRBD2. CDR3 length: 16 amino acids. Germline-derived CDR1 and CDR2 are SEHNR and FQNEAQ (reference sequence). V shed 3 bases, J shed 9 bases, and the junction held 13 bases outside the gene matches. The CDR3 sequence is CASSLDPSGLRGEQFF. Here the CDR3 DNA reads TGTGCCAGCAGCTTGGACCCTAGCGGGTTAAGGGGTGAGCAGTTCTTC.

The V call is TRBV5-1, the J call TRBJ1-2; possible D gene TRBD1, 5 bases. Germline values: CDR1 SGHRS, CDR2 YFSETQ. This CDR3 comprises 14 residues. Deletions cut 2 bases from V and 4 bases from J, with 12 bases between. CDR3 amino acids: CASSLPRVGYGYTF. CDR3 coding DNA: TGCGCCAGCAGCTTACCCAGGGTTGGCTATGGCTACACCTTC. Full variable domain (remainder filled in from reference TRBV5-1 and TRBJ1-2): KAGVTQTPRYLIKTRGQQVTLSCSPISGHRSVSWYQQTPGQGLQFLFEYFSETQRNKGNFPGRFSGRQFSNSRSEMNVSTLELGDSALYLCASSLPRVGYGYTFGSGTRLTVV.

This chain connects TRBV29-1 to TRBJ2-7; no clear D. The CDR3 length is 12 residues. V lost 4 bases, J lost 0 bases, and 7 bases lay in between. Germline V CDR1 and CDR2: SQVTM, ANQGSEA. The CDR3 protein is CSVVASSYEQYF. In nucleotides, the CDR3 is TGCAGCGTTGTGGCCAGCTCCTACGAGCAGTACTTC.

The chain carries TRBV19 and TRBJ1-5, with D possibly TRBD1 on 5 matching bases. CDR1 and CDR2 (germline): LNHDA, SQIVND (reference sequence). Deletions cut 2 bases from V and 3 bases from J, with 8 bases between. The CDR3 runs 14 residues. The CDR3 sequence is CASSIRGINQPQHF. CDR3 nucleotide sequence: TGTGCCAGTAGTATAAGGGGAATCAATCAGCCCCAGCATTTT.